This T cell receptor beta chain was identified in a study of T-cell reconstitution after alpha-beta-depleted transplantation in children. The study, taken as a whole, reports: Fresh T-cell production supplied most of the T-cell counts and diversity seen one year after transplant. Several hundred rapidly expanded clones from non-depleted graft cells reportedly supplied alpha-beta T cells about two months post-transplant.

Unique molecular identifiers featured in how the TCRbeta library was prepared. TCRdb reprocessed the PCR reads with MiXCR, giving one entry per CDR3 protein. This table has about 300,000 distinct CDR3 sequences, 10% appearing once. This clonotype came up many times. Antigen: not known. The CDR3 consists of 16 residues. Trimming took 3 bases from V and 0 from J; bases not matched to a gene: 6. J is TRBJ2-3 and V is TRBV12-3 or TRBV12-4; 7 bases map to TRBD1. The sequences come from PBMCs, collected before TCRalphabeta/CD19-depleted stem cell transplant. This TCR was sampled from a boy younger than two with acute myeloid leukemia, due to receive a stem cell transplant. CDR3 amino acids: CASSLGDRASTDTQYF. In DNA form, the CDR3 reads TGTGCCAGCAGTTTGGGGGACAGAGCTAGCACAGATACGCAGTATTTT.